This TCR beta chain was identified during a study of response to subunit inactivated influenza vaccine. The V and J ends lost 3 bases and 5 bases respectively, with 17 bases between them. This CDR3 has 15 amino acids. For this clonotype: Its specificity is unknown.

General observations from the study: The authors put forward the suggestion that each seasonal influenza vaccination may bring in only a limited number of new T cells.

In TCRdb, the RT-PCR reads were re-called with MiXCR into one record per CDR3 protein. The profile shows under 850,000 distinct CDR3 sequences, roughly 18% of them singletons. Sequencing used PBMCs from blood, obtained approximately 5 days after vaccination. This TCR derives from a man in his forties or fifties who received an inactivated influenza vaccine. This chain connects TRBV12-3 or TRBV12-4 to TRBJ2-7, with D possibly matching TRBD2 (5 bases). CDR3: CASSLPSRISNEQYF. CDR3 nucleotide sequence: TGTGCCAGCAGTTTGCCTAGCCGGATTTCTAACGAGCAGTACTTC.